The rows below give T cell receptor beta chains drawn from one sample of a study of T cell repertoires in cytomegalovirus infection. TCRdb analysed the reads with MiXCR anew, one entry per CDR3 protein. The data show roughly 250,000 distinct CDR3 sequences, with about 23% seen just once and 18% held by the top ten. The sample comprised CD8+ T cells from PBMCs. These receptor sequences come from a human donor in good health (CMV status not recorded). Some clones in this sample may be carry-over from other donors' samples. CDR3s include the opening cysteine and the closing phenylalanine or tryptophan. A D gene is named only where the DNA matches it firmly. Part of the rows lack a size; the others show once, few, many or a class for expanded clones.

D gene | clone size | J gene | V gene | CDR3 DNA | CDR3 protein
- | - | TRBJ2-4 | TRBV14 | TGTGCCAGCAGCCAACCCGGGAAGAACATTCAGTACTTC | CASSQPGKNIQYF
TRBD1 | many | TRBJ2-3 | TRBV12-3/TRBV12-4 | TGTGCCAGCAGTCTAGCATCGGACAGGTCCACAGATACGCAGTATTTT | CASSLASDRSTDTQYF
TRBD1 | - | TRBJ2-7 | TRBV7-9 | TGTGCCAGCAGCCATCCGGGACAGGGGGTTGACGAGCAGTACTTC | CASSHPGQGVDEQYF
- | - | TRBJ1-2 | TRBV20-1 | TGCAGTGCTAGAGACTGGAGGGGACATATCTATGGCTACACCTTC | CSARDWRGHIYGYTF
TRBD1 | many | TRBJ2-7 | TRBV25-1 | TGTGCCAGCAGTGTGACAGGGAACGAGCAGTACTTC | CASSVTGNEQYF
- | few | TRBJ1-5 | TRBV29-1 | TGCAGCGTGGGGGAGAGCAATCAGCCCCAGCATTTT | CSVGESNQPQHF
- | many | TRBJ2-1 | TRBV19 | TGTGCCAGTAGTCTCCTGGCCGGGTCAAGCTCCTACAATGAGCAGTTCTTC | CASSLLAGSSSYNEQFF
TRBD1 | - | TRBJ1-1 | TRBV13 | TGTGCCAGAGGAGGGACAGGGCGGAACACTGAAGCTTTCTTT | CARGGTGRNTEAFF
TRBD1 | many | TRBJ2-7 | TRBV11-2 | TGTGCCAGCAGCCCCATCCGAGGACAGGCTGAGCAGTACTTC | CASSPIRGQAEQYF
- | - | TRBJ2-3 | TRBV6-6 | TGTGCCAGCAGTTACTCCTTGAGGGAGGGCACAGATACGCAGTATTTT | CASSYSLREGTDTQYF
- | - | TRBJ2-1 | TRBV20-1 | TGCAGTGCTAGCGGGGGCACAGGAGATTACAATGAGCAGTTCTTC | CSASGGTGDYNEQFF
TRBD2 | - | TRBJ2-1 | TRBV19 | TGTGCCAGTATGATGGCGGGGGAGTACAATGAGCAGTTCTTC | CASMMAGEYNEQFF
TRBD2 | once | TRBJ2-1 | TRBV2 | TGTGCCAGCGGGGAGGTAGCGGGGTACAATGAGCAGTTCTTC | CASGEVAGYNEQFF
- | many | TRBJ2-7 | TRBV20-1 | TGCAGTGCAAATTACTTCAGGCCGGGACAACCTTACGAGCAGTACTTC | CSANYFRPGQPYEQYF
- | - | TRBJ1-2 | TRBV19 | TGTGCCAGTACCTACGATGGCTATGGCTACACCTTC | CASTYDGYGYTF
TRBD1 | few | TRBJ1-2 | TRBV2 | TGTGCCAGCAGTGACACCGGGACAGGGGTAATAGACTACTATGGCTACACCTTC | CASSDTGTGVIDYYGYTF
- | - | TRBJ2-1 | TRBV7-8 | TGTGCCAGCTCTGACGGACTCAATGAGCAGTTCTTC | CASSDGLNEQFF
TRBD1 | few | TRBJ2-7 | TRBV19 | TGTGCCAGTAGTATGGCAGGGGGAGTCTACGAGCAGTACTTC | CASSMAGGVYEQYF
- | - | TRBJ1-1 | TRBV25-1 | TGTGCCAGCAGTGGGACAGACCTCAACACTGAAGCTTTCTTT | CASSGTDLNTEAFF
TRBD2 | few | TRBJ2-7 | TRBV20-1 | TGCAGTGCTAGGAGCGGGGGGGAGTACGAGCAGTACTTC | CSARSGGEYEQYF
- | - | TRBJ2-7 | TRBV7-9 | TGTGCCAGCAGCTTGGTCAGGGGACTGTTATACGAGCAGTACTTC | CASSLVRGLLYEQYF
- | once | TRBJ2-2 | TRBV7-4 | TGTGCCAGCAGCCCGACGGAGAACCCTGGGGAGCTGTTTTTT | CASSPTENPGELFF
TRBD2 | few | TRBJ2-5 | TRBV28 | TGTGCCAGCAGTACCCTACGGGGGGGTTGGTACCAAGAGACCCAGTACTTC | CASSTLRGGWYQETQYF
TRBD1 | many | TRBJ2-3 | TRBV7-6 | TGTGCCAGCAGCTTAGGTGGACAGGGGGCAACAGATACGCAGTATTTT | CASSLGGQGATDTQYF
- | few | TRBJ2-3 | TRBV12-3/TRBV12-4 | TGTGCCAGCAGTTATGTCGGTTCGAACACAGATACGCAGTATTTT | CASSYVGSNTDTQYF
- | many | TRBJ2-7 | TRBV7-6 | TGTGCCAGCAGCTCCCTCTCCTACGAGCAGTACTTC | CASSSLSYEQYF
- | - | TRBJ2-6 | TRBV20-1 | TGCAGTGCTCGGAACGACATTGGGGCCAACGTCCTGACTTTC | CSARNDIGANVLTF
TRBD1 | few | TRBJ1-1 | TRBV25-1 | TGTGCCAGCAGCGATCAGGGGGCGAGTGAAGCTTTCTTT | CASSDQGASEAFF
TRBD2 | many | TRBJ2-1 | TRBV7-6 | TGTGCCAGCAGTCACGGGACTAGCGGGGAACTGAAGTTCTTC | CASSHGTSGELKFF
- | few | TRBJ1-1 | TRBV7-3 | TGTGCCAGCAGCTTAACGTCGGGGGTGAACACTGAAGCTTTCTTT | CASSLTSGVNTEAFF
TRBD1 | - | TRBJ1-5 | TRBV28 | TGTGCCAGCAGTTTACTCGGGACAGGGTTGGATCAGCCCCAGCATTTT | CASSLLGTGLDQPQHF
- | few | TRBJ1-1 | TRBV7-6 | TGTGCCAGCAGCCTGGGGATGTTGGGGACGGCTTTCTTT | CASSLGMLGTAFF
- | - | TRBJ2-2 | TRBV7-9 | TGTGCCAGCAGCTTATGGGACGGGGAGTCCGGGGAGCTGTTTTTT | CASSLWDGESGELFF
- | many | TRBJ2-5 | TRBV15 | TGTGCCACCAGCCCTTCGGGGGACCTCCAAGAGACCCAGTACTTC | CATSPSGDLQETQYF
- | few | TRBJ1-4 | TRBV7-9 | TGTGCCAGCAGCCCGAATGAAAAACTGTTTTTT | CASSPNEKLFF
TRBD2 | few | TRBJ2-1 | TRBV28 | TGTGCCAGCAGATTAGCGGGACTAGCGTCCTACAATGAGCAGTTCTTC | CASRLAGLASYNEQFF
TRBD1 | - | TRBJ2-1 | TRBV29-1 | TGCAGCGTTGAACAGGGGGTGGGTTACAATGAGCAGTTCTTC | CSVEQGVGYNEQFF
- | few | TRBJ1-2 | TRBV7-9 | TGTGCCAGCAGCTTTCCCGAGTGGGATGGCTACACCTTC | CASSFPEWDGYTF
TRBD1 | many | TRBJ1-1 | TRBV7-6 | TGTGCCAGCAGCCATGGACAGGGGTACACTGAAGCTTTCTTT | CASSHGQGYTEAFF
- | - | TRBJ2-3 | TRBV28 | TGTGCCAGCAGCACCCTACAGGATACGCAGTATTTT | CASSTLQDTQYF
- | - | TRBJ1-1 | TRBV19 | TGTGCCAGTAGTATAGGGAGCAACATGAACACTGAAGCTTTCTTT | CASSIGSNMNTEAFF
TRBD1 | - | TRBJ2-1 | TRBV20-1 | TGCAGTGCCTCCGGACAGGGAGGTCTCAATGAGCAGTTCTTC | CSASGQGGLNEQFF
- | - | TRBJ1-2 | TRBV29-1 | TGCAGCGTTCCATCGGGGAACTATGGCTACACCTTC | CSVPSGNYGYTF
- | few | TRBJ1-2 | TRBV28 | TGTGCCAGCAATTCGAGGACCACGGGGGCGAAAGACTATGGCTACACCTTC | CASNSRTTGAKDYGYTF
TRBD2 | many | TRBJ2-3 | TRBV7-9 | TGTGCCAGCAGCTTAGCCGGGACTAGAGCATCAGATACGCAGTATTTT | CASSLAGTRASDTQYF
- | many | TRBJ2-1 | TRBV12-3/TRBV12-4 | TGTGCCAGCAGACTCGGGGACTCCGGAATCTACAATGAGCAGTTCTTC | CASRLGDSGIYNEQFF
- | - | TRBJ2-7 | TRBV5-6 | TGTGCCAGCAGCTTTACCGGTTTCTACGAGCAGTACTTC | CASSFTGFYEQYF
TRBD1 | - | TRBJ1-1 | TRBV18 | TGTGCCAGCTCGCAACAGGGGGTGAACACTGAAGCTTTCTTT | CASSQQGVNTEAFF